These 22 T cell receptor beta chains were sequenced from one sample in a study of cytomegalovirus exposure and HLA in healthy donors. 13 Jbeta primers and 60 Vbeta primers were used for the PCR. Profiled with immunoSEQ multiplex PCR; TCRdb holds only in-frame clones, not every one. The data hold fewer than 120,000 clones, with around 86% observed a single time. The sequenced sample consisted of PBMCs. Receptors originate from a man between 35 and 55 years old in good health and CMV-seronegative.

This chain uses TRBV28 with TRBJ1-1; 8 nucleotides agree with TRBD1. In germline, CDR1 is MDHEN, CDR2 SYDVKM. CDR3 length equals 14 residues. After removal of 4 bases from V and 4 bases from J, the junction contained 5 bases not matched to a gene. In nucleotides, the CDR3 is TGTGCCAGCAGTTCTCCGGGACAGGCCACTGAAGCTTTCTTT. This translates into CASSSPGQATEAFF.

CDR3 nucleotides: TGTGCCAGCAGTGGTAACAGCAACACTGAAGCTTTCTTT. Translated: CASSGNSNTEAFF. This chain joins TRBV2 and TRBJ1-1; no clear D gene. The CDR3 totals 13 residues. Per germline, CDR1 SNHLY and CDR2 FYNNEI. V dropped 4 bases and J dropped 2 bases, with 8 bases sitting between them.

This clone came up once. The rearrangement joins TRBV5-4 to TRBJ1-6, with D possibly TRBD1 on 5 matching bases. Deletions cut 3 bases from V and 0 bases from J, with 13 bases between. This CDR3 region has 17 residues. Germline V gene data show CDR1 as SGHNT and CDR2 as YYREEE (reference sequence). As DNA, the CDR3 is TGTGCCAGCAGCTCTCTGGGGACTAGCTCCTATAATTCACCCCTCCACTTT. It codes for CASSSLGTSSYNSPLHF.

The chain recombines TRBV6-5 with TRBJ1-5; D ambiguous. Germline-derived CDR1 and CDR2 are MNHEY and SVGAGI. This CDR3 is built from 15 residues. The ends were cut back, 0 bases at V and 3 bases at J, with 9 bases in the middle. The CDR3 reads CASSYSSGLNQPQHF. The CDR3 bases are TGTGCCAGCAGTTACTCGAGCGGACTCAATCAGCCCCAGCATTTT.

The chain links TRBV6-5 to TRBJ1-4; TRBD1 aligns across 12 bases. This CDR3 region has 16 residues. With 4 bases clipped from V and 5 bases from J, the junction kept 5 bases outside the gene matches. Germline-derived CDR1 and CDR2 are MNHEY and SVGAGI. The CDR3 reads CASSFRDRGLNEKLFF. The CDR3 nucleotides read TGTGCCAGCAGTTTCCGGGACAGGGGGCTGAATGAAAAACTGTTTTTT.

The CDR3 nucleotides read TGTGCCAGCAGCGCCGGGACAGGTTGGAACACTGAAGCTTTCTTT. Its translation is CASSAGTGWNTEAFF. The J gene is TRBJ1-1, the V gene TRBV5-4; the match to TRBD1 covers 8 bases. CDR1 and CDR2 from the germline V gene are SGHNT and YYREEE (reference sequence). The J segment lost 1 base and the V segment lost 4 bases, leaving 6 bases of the junction unmatched. CDR3 length: 15 residues.

This chain links TRBV7-2 with TRBJ2-7; 9 nucleotides align to TRBD1. Trimming removed 4 bases from V and 6 bases from J; junction bases left unmatched: 10. CDR3 length: 15 residues. Per germline, CDR1 SGHTA and CDR2 FQGNSA. The DNA of the CDR3 is TGTGCCAGCAGCTACTCCGGGACAGGGAGGAGCGAGCAGTACTTC. Translated: CASSYSGTGRSEQYF.

This chain uses TRBV6-1 with TRBJ1-1; possibly TRBD1 for D (5 bases). Trimming removed 6 bases at V and 4 bases at J, with 9 bases between. From germline, CDR1 is MNHNS and CDR2 SASEGT. The CDR3 consists of 12 residues. CDR3: CASRGDSTEAFF. The CDR3, as DNA: TGTGCCAGCAGGGGTGACAGCACTGAAGCTTTCTTT.

This chain links TRBV18 with TRBJ2-5; D call uncertain. This CDR3 is 12 amino acids long. Germline lookup yields CDR1 KGHSH and CDR2 LQKENI. V lost 5 bases, J lost 1 base, and 5 bases lay in between. The CDR3 sequence is CASSYSQETQYF. CDR3 coding DNA: TGTGCCAGCTCATACAGCCAAGAGACCCAGTACTTC.

The chain joins TRBV7-2 to TRBJ2-7, with TRBD1 as a possible D gene (6 bases). V lost 5 bases and J lost 6, with 23 bases in between. Germline V gene lookup returns CDR1 SGHTA and CDR2 FQGNSA. This CDR3 spans 16 amino acids. The CDR3 bases are TGTGCCAGCAGCCCACATCTCCAGGGGCGCCTAGGCGAGCAGTACTTC. Translating it yields CASSPHLQGRLGEQYF.

V gene TRBV19 combines with J gene TRBJ1-1; 7 nucleotides line up with TRBD1. The trim removed 10 bases at V and 1 base at J, leaving 6 bases unmatched. This CDR3 region has 13 residues. The germline V gene has CDR1 LNHDA and CDR2 SQIVND (reference sequence). The CDR3 here is CAIRTGTNTEAFF. The CDR3 region has the DNA TGTGCCATTCGGACAGGTACGAACACTGAAGCTTTCTTT.

The DNA of the CDR3 is TGTGCCAGCAGCTTAGGAGGTTACCACGAGCAGTACTTC. Its translation: CASSLGGYHEQYF. V usage is TRBV7-2 and J usage is TRBJ2-7; D unresolved. Germline CDR1 SGHTA, CDR2 FQGNSA. The CDR3 totals 13 residues. With 1 base removed from V and 5 bases from J, the gap between germline ends came to 9 bases.

The chain joins TRBV7-9 to TRBJ1-4; TRBD1 aligns across 11 bases. Germline V CDR1 and CDR2: SEHNR, FQNEAQ (reference sequence). The CDR3 runs 16 residues. Trimming at V came to 3 bases and at J to 3 bases, leaving 3 bases not matched to a gene. This CDR3 is CASSLGQGGANEKLFF. CDR3 nucleotides: TGTGCCAGCAGCTTGGGACAGGGGGGTGCTAATGAAAAACTGTTTTTT.

The gene calls are TRBV6-5 and TRBJ1-2; D is undetermined. V lost 5 bases and J lost 8, with 9 bases in between. The germline V gene has CDR1 MNHEY and CDR2 SVGAGI. CDR3 length equals 11 residues. The CDR3 loop is CASSNARGYTF. The DNA of the CDR3 is TGTGCCAGCAGTAACGCTCGGGGCTACACCTTC.

The J gene is TRBJ1-6, the V gene TRBV11-2; D uncertain. The CDR3 runs 14 residues. Germline V gives CDR1 SGHAT, CDR2 FQNNGV. The ends were cut back, 7 bases at V and 7 bases at J, with 14 bases in the middle. The CDR3 spells CASTLTASNSPLHF. In DNA form, the CDR3 reads TGTGCCAGCACTCTTACAGCTTCAAATTCACCCCTCCACTTT.

The chain carries TRBV5-6 and TRBJ1-1; 8 bases are shared with TRBD1. The CDR3 runs to 13 residues. J lost 7 bases, V lost 0 bases, and 2 bases had no gene match. CDR1 is SGHDT, CDR2 YYEEEE, per germline. The CDR3 bases are TGTGCCAGCAGCTTGGGGGGGACAGGTGAAGCTTTCTTT. It is translated as CASSLGGTGEAFF.

The chain employs TRBV30 and TRBJ1-2, with D unclear. Germline loops: CDR1 GTSNPN, CDR2 SVGIG (reference sequence). V gave up 2 bases and J gave up 8 bases, with 24 bases separating them. This CDR3 has 16 residues. Written as DNA, the CDR3 is TGTGCCTGGAGTCAAGGTGCAGGAGGGCGTCCGGGCGGCTACACCTTC. It translates to CAWSQGAGGRPGGYTF.

The rearrangement links TRBV5-1 to TRBJ2-2, with D perhaps matching TRBD1 (6 bases). The length of the CDR3 is 15 residues. Trimming removed 4 bases at V and 6 bases at J, with 16 bases between. The germline CDR1 and CDR2 sequences are SGHRS and YFSETQ. The CDR3 DNA follows: TGCGCCAGCAGCCCGTGGGTAGGGGGACCCGGGGAGCTGTTTTTT. Its translation: CASSPWVGGPGELFF.

The chain joins TRBV5-1 to TRBJ2-3; perhaps TRBD2 as D (5 bases). The CDR3 extends over 16 amino acids. The germline CDR1 and CDR2 sequences are SGHRS and YFSETQ. V dropped 0 bases and J dropped 5 bases, with 16 bases sitting between them. The DNA for the CDR3 is TGCGCCAGCAGCTTGGCCACCACGGCAGAGGGAGATACGCAGTATTTT. Translated, it gives CASSLATTAEGDTQYF.

The gene calls are TRBV19 and TRBJ2-1; no reliable D call. The CDR3 totals 16 residues. The V end was cut by 5 bases, the J end by 2 bases, with 16 bases between. Germline V gene data show CDR1 as LNHDA and CDR2 as SQIVND (reference sequence). The CDR3 loop reads CASSVLTLSAYNEQFF. DNA of the CDR3: TGTGCCAGTAGTGTCTTAACCCTGAGTGCCTACAATGAGCAGTTCTTC.

DNA of the CDR3: TGTGCCAGCAGCGCAAGGGGGGGTACTGAAGCTTTCTTT. Encoded protein: CASSARGGTEAFF. J is TRBJ1-1 and V is TRBV7-2, with D tentatively TRBD1 (6 bases). Germline CDR1 reads SGHTA; CDR2 reads FQGNSA. CDR3 length: 13 residues. Trimming shortened V by 5 bases and J by 5 bases, and 12 bases separated the two germline ends.

The chain employs TRBV2 and TRBJ2-3; 7 bases align to TRBD1. V gave up 6 bases and J gave up 2 bases; unmatched junction bases: 5. This CDR3 region has 14 residues. The germline V gene has CDR1 SNHLY and CDR2 FYNNEI. The CDR3 nucleotides are TGTGCCAGCAGGGGGGACAGACCCACAGATACGCAGTATTTT. This gives the protein CASRGDRPTDTQYF.